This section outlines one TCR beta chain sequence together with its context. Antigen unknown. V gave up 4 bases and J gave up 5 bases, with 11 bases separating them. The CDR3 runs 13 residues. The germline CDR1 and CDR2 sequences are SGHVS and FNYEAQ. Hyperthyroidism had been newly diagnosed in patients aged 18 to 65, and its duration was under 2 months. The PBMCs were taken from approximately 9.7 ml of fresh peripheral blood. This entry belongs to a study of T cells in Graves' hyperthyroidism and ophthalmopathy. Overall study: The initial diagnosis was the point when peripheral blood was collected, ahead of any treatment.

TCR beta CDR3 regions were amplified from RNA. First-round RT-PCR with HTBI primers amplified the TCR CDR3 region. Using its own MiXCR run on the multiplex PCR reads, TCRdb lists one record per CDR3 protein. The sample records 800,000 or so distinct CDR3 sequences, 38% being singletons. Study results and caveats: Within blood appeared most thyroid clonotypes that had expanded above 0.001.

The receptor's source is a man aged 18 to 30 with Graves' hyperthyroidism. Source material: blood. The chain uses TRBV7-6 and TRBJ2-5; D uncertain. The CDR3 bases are TGTGCCAGCAGCTCTTGGGGTAGTGAGACCCAGTACTTC. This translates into CASSSWGSETQYF.